This T cell receptor beta chain was documented in a study of cytomegalovirus exposure and HLA in healthy donors. Sequencing was performed with immunoSEQ multiplex PCR; in TCRdb, only in-frame clones are kept and a portion is missing. The sample has some 59,000 clones, 89% seen once. CDR3 length: 13 residues. Germline V gives CDR1 SQVTM, CDR2 ANQGSEA. V was clipped by 1 base and J by 5 bases; unmatched bases: 4. V gene TRBV29-1 combines with J gene TRBJ1-1; TRBD1 aligns across 7 bases. The TCR originated in a woman aged 18-29 years in good health and CMV-seronegative. Sequenced material: PBMCs. CDR3 sequence: CSVEGQGRTEAFF. The CDR3 DNA reads as TGCAGCGTTGAAGGACAGGGAAGGACTGAAGCTTTCTTT.